This TCR beta chain was sequenced during a study of CD8+CD57+ T cells in acquired aplastic anemia. General observations from the study: CD8+CD57+ cells showed decreased diversity compared with total CD4+ and CD8+ cells in patients. Both patients and controls carried the same twenty-nine CD8+ CDR3 sequences.

Investigators profiled TCR beta VDJ and CDR3 from genomic DNA template. TCRdb reprocessed the reads with MiXCR, giving one entry per CDR3 protein. The sample has 15,000 to 20,000 distinct CDR3 sequences, 30% to 45% seen once. This clonotype occurred many times. What it binds is not known. Patients selected for sequencing had displayed CD8+CD57+ cell expansion by flow cytometry. CD8+CD57+ effector memory cells were additionally sequenced in about 15% of the 12 patients. Bead-enriching CD8+CD57+ cells gave a mean 1.6 ug DNA. The sequenced material came from CD8+CD57+ T cells sorted from PBMCs. Regarding subset: bead-enriched CD8+CD57+ effector memory T cells from SAA patients. The sequence came from a human donor with aplastic anemia.

The CDR3 DNA sequence: TGCGCCAGCAGTGAGTCGATGGAGGGTGCACCCCTCCACTTT. It yields the protein CASSESMEGAPLHF. The rearrangement uses TRBV10-1 and TRBJ1-6; D is ambiguous. The CDR3 spans 14 residues. V was pared by 0 bases and J by 11 bases, with 11 bases between. Looked up from germline, CDR1 is WNHNN and CDR2 is SYGVQD (reference sequence).